This T cell receptor (beta chain) is drawn from a study of early T cells in non-severe SARS-CoV-2 infection. Overall study: Sequencing was performed on bulk RNA from unsorted whole blood, leaving chains unpaired. Study observations and caveats: Using VDJdb, the matching emphasized anti-spike CD8 responses while missing private and CD4 specificities.

This clonotype was observed once. Its antigen is unidentified. The CDR3 runs 15 residues. Trimming cost V 11 bases and J 4 bases, with 23 bases left between them. CDR1 is MNHNS and CDR2 is SASEGT in the germline V gene. Unique molecular identifiers were attached to individual cDNA molecules. TCRdb used MiXCR to reprocess the 5' RACE reads, holding one entry per CDR3 protein. There are tens of thousands of distinct CDR3 sequences in the sample; 13% occur only once, and roughly 8.3% lies in the top ten. The TCR was taken from an adult who was a healthcare worker with PCR-confirmed SARS-CoV-2 infection or an uninfected control (not recorded which). The chain is built from TRBV6-1 and TRBJ1-2; D is ambiguous. Sequencing was carried out using whole blood. The CDR3 sequence is CAVPLVAQTAYGYTF. CDR3 nucleotide sequence: TGTGCCGTTCCTCTCGTGGCCCAAACGGCCTATGGCTACACCTTC.